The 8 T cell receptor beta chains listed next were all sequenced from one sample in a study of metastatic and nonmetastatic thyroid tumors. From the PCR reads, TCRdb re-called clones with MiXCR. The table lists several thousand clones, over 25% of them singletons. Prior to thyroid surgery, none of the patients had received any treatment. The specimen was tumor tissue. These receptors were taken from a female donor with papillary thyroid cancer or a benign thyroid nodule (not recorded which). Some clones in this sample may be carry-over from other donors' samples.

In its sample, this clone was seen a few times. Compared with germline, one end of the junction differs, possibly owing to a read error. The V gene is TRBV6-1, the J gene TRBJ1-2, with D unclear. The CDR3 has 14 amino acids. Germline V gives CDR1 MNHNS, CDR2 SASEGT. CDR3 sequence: CASTERRVNYGYTF. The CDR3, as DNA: TGTGCCAGCACTGAAAGACGGGTTAACTATGGCTACACCTTC.

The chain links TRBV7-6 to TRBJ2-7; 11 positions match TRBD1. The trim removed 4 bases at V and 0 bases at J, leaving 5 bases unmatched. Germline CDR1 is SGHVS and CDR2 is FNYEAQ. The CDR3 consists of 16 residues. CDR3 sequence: CASSSGTGGGSYEQYF. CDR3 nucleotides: TGTGCCAGCAGCTCGGGGACAGGGGGAGGCTCCTACGAGCAGTACTTC.

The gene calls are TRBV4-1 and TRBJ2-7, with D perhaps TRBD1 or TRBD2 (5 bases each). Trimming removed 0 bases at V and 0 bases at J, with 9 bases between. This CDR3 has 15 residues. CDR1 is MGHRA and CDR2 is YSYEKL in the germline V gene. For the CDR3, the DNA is TGCGCCAGCAGCCAAGATCGGGGCCCCTCCTACGAGCAGTACTTC. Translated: CASSQDRGPSYEQYF.

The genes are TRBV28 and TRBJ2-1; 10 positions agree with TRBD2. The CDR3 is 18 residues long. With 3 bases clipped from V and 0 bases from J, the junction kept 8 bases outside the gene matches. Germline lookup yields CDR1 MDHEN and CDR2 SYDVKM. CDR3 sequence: CASSFGLAVVSSYNEQFF. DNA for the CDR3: TGTGCCAGCAGTTTCGGACTAGCGGTCGTAAGCTCCTACAATGAGCAGTTCTTC.

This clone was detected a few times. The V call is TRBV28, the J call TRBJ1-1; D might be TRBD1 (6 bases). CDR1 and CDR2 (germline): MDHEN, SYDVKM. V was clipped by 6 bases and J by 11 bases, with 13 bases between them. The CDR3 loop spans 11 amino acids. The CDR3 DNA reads TGTGCCAGCAGAGAAACAGGGTTGGCTTTCTTT. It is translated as CASRETGLAFF.

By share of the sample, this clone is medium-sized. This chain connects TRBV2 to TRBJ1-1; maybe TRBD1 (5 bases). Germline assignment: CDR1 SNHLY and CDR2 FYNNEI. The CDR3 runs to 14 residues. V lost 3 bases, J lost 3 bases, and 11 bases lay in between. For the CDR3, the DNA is TGTGCCAGCAGTGAGGGGGGAGCGGACACTGAAGCTTTCTTT. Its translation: CASSEGGADTEAFF.

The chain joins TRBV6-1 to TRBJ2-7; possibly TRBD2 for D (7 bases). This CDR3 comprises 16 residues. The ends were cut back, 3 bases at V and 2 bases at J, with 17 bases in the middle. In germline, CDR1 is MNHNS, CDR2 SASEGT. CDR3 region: CASSDPKGGAAYEQYF. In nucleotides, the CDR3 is TGTGCCAGCAGTGACCCCAAGGGGGGGGCCGCCTACGAGCAGTACTTC.

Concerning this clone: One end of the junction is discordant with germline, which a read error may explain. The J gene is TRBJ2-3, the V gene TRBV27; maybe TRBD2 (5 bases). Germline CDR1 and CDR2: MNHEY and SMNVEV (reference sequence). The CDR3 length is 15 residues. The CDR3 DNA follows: TGTGACAGCAGTGGAGGCGGATCAAGCACACATACGCAGTATTTT. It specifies CDSSGGGSSTHTQYF.